Sequencing of this T cell receptor (beta chain) was carried out in a study of blood T cell repertoires in COVID-19. Across the study: Acute and convalescent COVID-19 specimens originated in the United States, Italy and Spain. T cells, B-cell-depleted T cells, or PBMCs provided the cDNA or gDNA that served as material.

Authors' data handling: The authors estimated nucleated cell counts from reference gene primer amplification. Here immunoSEQ multiplex PCR was the method, and the copy in TCRdb shows in-frame clones only, minus some. Clone size and the V and J calls come from that table; the DNA yielded D and trimming. The table lists about 98,000 clones, around 82% of them singletons. The V segment lost 8 bases and the J segment 6 bases; nucleotides outside the gene matches: 10. Germline V gene sequence: CDR1 SNHLY, CDR2 FYNNEI. The CDR3 has 15 residues. This clone was seen only a few times. Sequencing was performed on peripheral blood. The TCR sequence derives from a man aged 70 or older with active or convalescent COVID-19. The chain joins TRBV2 to TRBJ2-1; 10 nucleotides agree with TRBD2. In nucleotides, the CDR3 is TGTGCCAGCCAGCGGGGGGGCCGATGGTTCAATGAGCAGTTCTTC. This codes for CASQRGGRWFNEQFF.